This TCR beta chain is drawn from a study of neurological immune-mediated disorders. The germline V gene encodes CDR1 SGHTA and CDR2 FQGNSA. Trimming removed 5 bases at V and 7 bases at J, with 21 bases between. CDR3 length: 16 amino acids. Study-wide points: The multiple sclerosis repertoire cluster was associated with no clinical or MRI feature. The greatest TCR clonal expansion occurred in HTLV-1-associated myelopathy and the least in multiple sclerosis, which fell below healthy controls.

Many counts were recorded for this clonotype. The antigen is not known. With 10-nucleotide random UMIs, 5'RACE was used to make the cDNA. TCRdb reprocessed the 5' RACE reads with MiXCR, giving one entry per CDR3 protein. The data show about 69,000 distinct CDR3 sequences, 3.5% to 5% seen once. V and J are TRBV7-2 and TRBJ2-1; D is possibly TRBD1 or TRBD2 (5 bases each). Material for sequencing was PBMCs. The clonotype originates from a man aged 25 to 40 with multiple sclerosis. CDR3 sequence: CASSPRFGGGGNEQFF. CDR3 DNA sequence: TGTGCCAGCAGCCCCCGGTTTGGGGGTGGGGGAAATGAGCAGTTCTTC.